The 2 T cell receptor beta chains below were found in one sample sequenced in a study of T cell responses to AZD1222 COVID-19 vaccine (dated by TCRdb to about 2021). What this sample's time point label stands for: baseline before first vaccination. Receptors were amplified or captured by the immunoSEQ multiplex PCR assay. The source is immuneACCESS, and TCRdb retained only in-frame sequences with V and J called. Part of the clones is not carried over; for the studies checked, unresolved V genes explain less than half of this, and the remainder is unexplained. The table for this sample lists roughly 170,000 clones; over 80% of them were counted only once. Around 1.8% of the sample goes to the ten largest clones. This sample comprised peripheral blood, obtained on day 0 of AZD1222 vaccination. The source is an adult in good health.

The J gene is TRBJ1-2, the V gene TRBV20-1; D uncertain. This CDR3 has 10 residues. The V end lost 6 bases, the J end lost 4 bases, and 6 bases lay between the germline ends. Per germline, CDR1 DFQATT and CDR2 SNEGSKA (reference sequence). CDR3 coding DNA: TGCAGTGCCCTCAGCTATGGCTACACCTTC. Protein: CSALSYGYTF.

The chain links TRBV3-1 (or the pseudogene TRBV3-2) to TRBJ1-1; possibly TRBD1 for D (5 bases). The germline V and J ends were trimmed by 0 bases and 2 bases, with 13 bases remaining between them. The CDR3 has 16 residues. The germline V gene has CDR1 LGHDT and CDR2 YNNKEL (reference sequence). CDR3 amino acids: CASSQDYGGTNTEAFF. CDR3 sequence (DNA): TGTGCCAGCAGCCAAGATTACGGGGGAACCAACACTGAAGCTTTCTTT.